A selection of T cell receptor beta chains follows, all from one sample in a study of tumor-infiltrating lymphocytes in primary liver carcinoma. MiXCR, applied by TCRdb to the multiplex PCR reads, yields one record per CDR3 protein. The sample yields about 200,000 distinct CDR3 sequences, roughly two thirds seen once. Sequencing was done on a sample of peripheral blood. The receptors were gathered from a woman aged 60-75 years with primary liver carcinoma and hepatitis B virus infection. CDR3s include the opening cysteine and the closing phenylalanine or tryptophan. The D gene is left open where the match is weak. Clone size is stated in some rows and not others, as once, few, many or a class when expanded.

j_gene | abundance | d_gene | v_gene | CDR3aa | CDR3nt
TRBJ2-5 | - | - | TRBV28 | CASSPPVGRKTQYF | TGTGCCAGCAGTCCGCCGGTAGGGAGGAAGACCCAGTACTTC
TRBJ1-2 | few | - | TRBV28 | CASSPRRDPYGYTF | TGTGCCAGCAGCCCCCGGCGGGACCCCTATGGCTACACCTTC
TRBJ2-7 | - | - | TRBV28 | CASSFFGQGNEQYF | TGTGCCAGCAGTTTCTTTGGGCAGGGCAATGAGCAGTACTTC
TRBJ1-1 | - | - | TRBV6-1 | CASSEALMGGGTEAFF | TGTGCCAGCAGTGAAGCCCTAATGGGCGGGGGTACTGAAGCTTTCTTT
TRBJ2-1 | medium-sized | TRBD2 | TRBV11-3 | CASSATSGGQYNEQFF | TGTGCCAGCAGCGCGACTAGCGGAGGCCAATACAATGAGCAGTTCTTC
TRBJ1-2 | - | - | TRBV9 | CASSPNVASDYGYTF | TGTGCCAGCAGCCCAAACGTCGCCTCCGACTATGGCTACACCTTC
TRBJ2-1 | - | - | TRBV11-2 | CASSLTPLRSSYYEQFF | TGTGCCAGCAGTCTTACCCCACTGAGGAGCTCCTACTATGAGCAGTTCTTC
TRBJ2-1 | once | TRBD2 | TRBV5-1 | CASSPGGSGRSRPDNEQFF | TGCGCCAGCAGCCCCGGAGGGAGCGGGAGATCGAGACCCGACAATGAGCAGTTCTTC
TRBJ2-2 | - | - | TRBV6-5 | CAGRSSNTGDLFF | TGTGCCGGCAGGTCCTCGAACACCGGGGATCTGTTTTTT
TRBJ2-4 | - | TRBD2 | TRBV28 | CASKLAGSAKNIRYF | TGTGCCAGTAAACTAGCGGGATCAGCCAAAAACATTCGGTACTTC
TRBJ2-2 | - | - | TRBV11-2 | CASSLAAAVNTGELFF | TGTGCCAGCAGCTTGGCGGCAGCGGTGAACACCGGGGAGCTGTTCTTT
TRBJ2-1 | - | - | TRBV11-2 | CASRFSGRSSYNEQFF | TGTGCCAGCCGCTTTTCCGGACGGAGCTCCTATAATGAGCAGTTCTTC
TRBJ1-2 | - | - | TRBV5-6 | CASSLSLGLRGYTF | TGTGCCAGCAGCTTGAGCCTGGGACTAAGGGGCTACACCTTC
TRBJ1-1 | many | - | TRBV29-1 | CSVEMNTEAFF | TGCAGCGTTGAAATGAACACTGAAGCTTTCTTT
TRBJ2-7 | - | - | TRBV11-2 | CTSSTAGSYEQYF | TGTACCAGCAGCACCGCCGGCTCCTATGAGCAGTACTTC
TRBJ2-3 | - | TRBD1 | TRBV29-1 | CSVTGDDTDTHYF | TGCAGCGTGACAGGGGACGACACAGATACGCACTATTTT
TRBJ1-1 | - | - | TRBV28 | CASSQLTGQMNTEAFF | TGTGCCAGCAGTCAGTTGACGGGACAAATGAACACTGAAGCTTTCTTT
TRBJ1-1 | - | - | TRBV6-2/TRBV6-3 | CASSYRGNIEAFF | TGTGCCAGCAGTTACAGGGGGAACATTGAGGCTTTCTTT
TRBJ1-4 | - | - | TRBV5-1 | CASSSAKSEKLFF | TGCGCCAGCAGCTCGGCCAAGTCGGAAAAACTGTTTTTT
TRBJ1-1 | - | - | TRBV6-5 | CASSYSIVRIGNTEAFF | TGTGCCAGCAGTTACTCGATAGTGAGGATCGGGAACACTGAAGCTTTCTTT
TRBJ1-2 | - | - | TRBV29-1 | CSDLRDTLPLGYTF | TGCAGCGACCTCCGGGACACATTACCCCTTGGCTACACTTTC
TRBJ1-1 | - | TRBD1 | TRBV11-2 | CASSFLTGGGNTEVFF | TGTGCCAGCAGTTTTCTGACAGGGGGCGGGAACACTGAAGTTTTCTTT
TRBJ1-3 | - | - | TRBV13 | CASSMRDMGLRGNTIYF | TGTGCCAGCAGCATGCGGGACATGGGTTTAAGGGGAAACACCATATATTTT